The sequence of this TCR beta chain was determined in a study of blood T cell repertoires in COVID-19. Germline V gene sequence: CDR1 LNHDA, CDR2 SQIVND (reference sequence). J lost 5 bases, V lost 3 bases, and 3 bases had no gene match. This CDR3 has 16 residues. The protocol was immunoSEQ multiplex PCR, while the TCRdb copy is restricted to in-frame clones and leaves out a portion. The sample holds approximately 220,000 clones, approximately 80% seen once. The participants were between roughly 18 and 89 years old and came from some 23 US areas. Sequencing input: PBMCs or T cells enriched from blood (not recorded which). The J gene is TRBJ1-6, the V gene TRBV19; 11 nucleotides line up with TRBD1. This TCR was sampled from a middle-aged woman with acute COVID-19. CDR3 nucleotide sequence: TGTGCCAGTAGTATTGGACAGGGGGCCAATAATTCACCCCTCCACTTT. Residues: CASSIGQGANNSPLHF. Looking up the rest from reference TRBV19 and TRBJ1-6 gives the full variable domain: DGGITQSPKYLFRKEGQNVTLSCEQNLNHDAMYWYRQDPGQGLRLIYYSQIVNDFQKGDIAEGYSVSREKKESFPLTVTSAQKNPTAFYLCASSIGQGANNSPLHFGNGTRLTVT.